These 12 T cell receptor beta chains were sequenced from one sample in a study of vaccination effects on CD4 cells after COVID-19. What these receptors recognize is not known. After expansion with viral peptide pools in the ViraFEST assay, antigen-specific CD4+ T cells were sequenced. It was after 10 days of culture that CD4+ T cells were isolated. Everyone in the study got two shots of either the BNT162b2 or mRNA-1273 vaccine. Clones were sequenced by immunoSEQ multiplex PCR, and TCRdb holds only the in-frame ones, with some missing. Of roughly 70,000 clones listed, less than 80% are singletons. The material was CD4+ T cells from PBMCs cultured with HCoV-OC43 spike peptides, obtained after COVID-19 vaccination. The subset denotes: HCoV-OC43 spike overlapping peptide pool stimulation. Every receptor here comes from a human donor who received a COVID-19 vaccine.

The count of this clone is one. This chain joins TRBV11-2 and TRBJ2-1; 7 nucleotides align to TRBD2. Germline V gene data show CDR1 as SGHAT and CDR2 as FQNNGV. There are 12 residues in the CDR3. V was clipped by 5 bases and J by 12 bases; unmatched bases: 7. For the CDR3, the DNA is TGTGCCAGCAGCGCGCGGGGCGGGGGGCAGTTCTTC. Residues: CASSARGGGQFF.

This clone was counted between two and nine times. The rearrangement joins TRBV19 to TRBJ2-2; 14 bases match TRBD2. This CDR3 spans 18 amino acids. The trim removed 5 bases at V and 1 base at J, leaving 6 bases unmatched. Germline V gene lookup returns CDR1 LNHDA and CDR2 SQIVND (reference sequence). The CDR3 DNA reads TGTGCCAGTAGTTCGCCGGGACTAGCGGGGGAGAACACCGGGGAGCTGTTTTTT. It specifies CASSSPGLAGENTGELFF.

The V gene is TRBV3-1 (or the pseudogene TRBV3-2), the J gene TRBJ1-5, with 8 nucleotides matching TRBD1. After removal of 4 bases from V and 7 bases from J, the junction contained 9 bases not matched to a gene. CDR3 length: 15 residues. Per the germline V gene, CDR1 is LGHDT and CDR2 is YNNKEL (reference sequence). The CDR3 coding sequence is TGTGCCAGCAGCCGGGGACAGGTTGATCAACAGCCCCAGCATTTT. Translation: CASSRGQVDQQPQHF.

V is TRBV5-1 and J is TRBJ2-2, with D perhaps TRBD1 (6 bases). This CDR3 is 14 amino acids long. V shed 4 bases and J shed 6 bases, with 13 bases lying between them. CDR1 SGHRS and CDR2 YFSETQ come from the germline V gene. The CDR3 region is CASSPRQEAGELFF. CDR3 nucleotide sequence: TGCGCCAGCAGCCCGCGACAGGAAGCCGGGGAGCTGTTTTTT.

The chain recombines TRBV6-5 with TRBJ2-7, with TRBD1 identical over 8 bases. With V trimmed by 2 bases and J by 2 bases, 5 bases remained unmatched. Germline V gives CDR1 MNHEY, CDR2 SVGAGI. The CDR3 is 15 amino acids. The CDR3 DNA reads as TGTGCCAGCAGTTACGATCCAGGGGGCCCCTACGAGCAGTACGTC. Protein sequence: CASSYDPGGPYEQYV.

This clone appeared once. The V gene is TRBV15, the J gene TRBJ2-2, with a possible D match to TRBD1 (6 bases). This CDR3 comprises 16 residues. With 0 bases removed from V and 3 bases from J, the gap between germline ends came to 11 bases. Germline V gene lookup returns CDR1 LNHNV and CDR2 YYDKDF (reference sequence). Here the CDR3 reads CATSRERGWDTGELFF. CDR3 in DNA: TGTGCCACCAGCAGAGAAAGGGGGTGGGACACCGGGGAGCTGTTTTTT.

V is TRBV5-1 and J is TRBJ2-5; 7 bases agree with TRBD2. Germline V lookup: CDR1 SGHRS, CDR2 YFSETQ. The CDR3 covers 13 residues. With 4 bases clipped from V and 3 bases from J, the junction kept 3 bases outside the gene matches. The CDR3 coding sequence is TGCGCCAGCAGCGGGGAGGGTGAAGAGACCCAGTACTTC. This codes for CASSGEGEETQYF.

The V call is TRBV12-3 or TRBV12-4, the J call TRBJ1-2; D perhaps matches TRBD1 (6 bases). This CDR3 spans 13 amino acids. The germline V and J ends were trimmed by 3 bases and 4 bases, with 9 bases remaining between them. The CDR3 sequence: CASSFDRIYGYTF. The CDR3 region has the DNA TGTGCCAGCAGTTTTGACAGGATCTATGGCTACACCTTC.

This sequence joins TRBV29-1 and TRBJ1-1, with TRBD1 as a possible D gene (6 bases). The CDR3 loop spans 12 amino acids. CDR1 is SQVTM, CDR2 ANQGSEA, per germline. V dropped 7 bases and J dropped 5 bases, with 14 bases sitting between them. The CDR3 here is CSAQGTGTEAFF. The CDR3 region has the DNA TGCAGCGCACAGGGTACCGGGACTGAAGCTTTCTTT.

V usage is TRBV6-6 and J usage is TRBJ1-5; D perhaps matches TRBD1 (6 bases). The CDR3 totals 12 residues. Germline V lookup: CDR1 MNHNY, CDR2 SVGAGI (reference sequence). Trimming pared 4 bases from V and 14 bases from J, leaving 15 bases between. CDR3 loop: CASSSGAGKEHF. The CDR3 DNA sequence: TGTGCCAGCAGTTCGGGGGCAGGAAAAGAGCATTTT.

This chain joins TRBV6-2 or TRBV6-3 and TRBJ1-5; D is perhaps TRBD1 (6 bases). This CDR3 has 15 residues. The V and J ends lost 6 bases and 2 bases respectively, with 14 bases between them. From germline, CDR1 is MNHEY and CDR2 SVGEGT. The CDR3 bases are TGTGCCAGCAGCCTAGGACAGAAAGGCAATCAGCCCCAGCATTTT. Translation: CASSLGQKGNQPQHF.

This CDR3 is CASSGFRVLNTEAFF. CDR3 sequence (DNA): TGTGCCAGCAGCGGGTTCCGGGTACTAAACACTGAAGCTTTCTTT. The rearrangement uses TRBV7-2 and TRBJ1-1; D gene ambiguous. The length of the CDR3 is 15 residues. V was cut by 5 bases and J by 2 bases, with 15 bases left in between. Germline values: CDR1 SGHTA, CDR2 FQGNSA.